This T cell receptor beta chain was observed in a study of blood T cell repertoires in COVID-19. Study background: Acute and convalescent COVID-19 specimens originated in the United States, Italy and Spain. Sources were T cells, B-cell-depleted T cells, or PBMCs; the material itself was cDNA or gDNA.

Methods used by the authors: Estimation of nucleated cell counts was performed using reference gene primer amplification. The data were produced by immunoSEQ multiplex PCR, yet TCRdb's version contains in-frame clones alone and is incomplete. V and J calls and clone size come straight from that table; D and trimming were deduced from the DNA. Of some 70,000 clones detected, 91% appear once; the ten largest clones hold around 13%. Germline V gene sequence: CDR1 ENHRY, CDR2 SYGVKD. The CDR3 runs to 14 residues. Trimming cost V 9 bases and J 7 bases, with 21 bases left between them. The sample comprised peripheral blood. This sequence joins TRBV10-3 and TRBJ1-2, with TRBD1 as a possible D gene (5 bases). This TCR was recovered from a human donor with active COVID-19. The donor label of this sample is uncertain. The CDR3 loop reads CAIAPGPRGGGYTF. CDR3 nucleotide sequence: TGTGCCATTGCCCCCGGGCCAAGGGGCGGTGGCTACACCTTC.